The T cell receptor (beta chain) described here comes from a study of T cell repertoires in ileal Crohn's disease. Study details: At surgery, around 40% of patients smoked, with median disease duration about 7.9 years. Operated complications were stricturing disease (roughly 60%) and penetrating disease (around 39%). The study's findings and limits: Sorted CD8 T cells held more high-frequency clones than CD4.

Generated by immunoSEQ multiplex PCR, the TCRdb table keeps only in-frame clones and is missing some. The sample consists of 13,000 to 15,000 clones, roughly 78% of them appearing once. This clone has a handful of counts. Its antigen is not identified. V shed 5 bases, J shed 5 bases, and the junction held 9 bases outside the gene matches. The CDR3 runs to 15 residues. In germline, CDR1 is SGHTA, CDR2 FQGNSA. The chain couples TRBV7-2 to TRBJ1-2; the match to TRBD1 covers 9 bases. Source material: ileal tissue. The TCR originated in an adult with Crohn's disease. The CDR3 loop reads CASSRTTGTGYGYTF. CDR3 coding DNA: TGTGCCAGCAGCCGTACCACCGGGACAGGGTATGGCTACACCTTC.